These T cell receptor beta chains were read from a single sample in a study of blood T cell repertoires in COVID-19. Sequencing used immunoSEQ multiplex PCR; TCRdb keeps in-frame clones, though not all of them. The top ten hold 4.5% to 5% of the sample, which has hundreds of thousands of clones, 83% seen once. The sequenced sample was PBMCs or T cells enriched from blood (not recorded which). These receptors all stem from a woman aged 50 to 60 who had been exposed to COVID-19. Both conserved end residues are part of each CDR3. The D gene is left open where the match is weak. Size is stated for part of the rows, as once, few or many counts, or as a class when the clone is expanded.

>TRBV25-1|.|TRBJ1-2|.
TGTGCCAGCAGCCACGGCGAGGGCTATGGCTACACCTTC
CASSHGEGYGYTF
>TRBV29-1|.|TRBJ2-1|.
TGCAGCGCTCTTCCGAGACTCTTTTACAATGAGCAGTTCTTC
CSALPRLFYNEQFF
>TRBV5-6|.|TRBJ1-2|.
TGTGCCAGCAGCTTAGGTGGCCCGGGGAGCTATGGCTACACCTTC
CASSLGGPGSYGYTF
>TRBV6-2/TRBV6-3|.|TRBJ2-3|.
TGTGCCAGCACCTACTCGGGCGGGCTCAGGGGATCGCAGTATTTT
CASTYSGGLRGSQYF
>TRBV5-8|TRBD1|TRBJ2-1|.
TGTGCCAGCAGTTTGGACAGGGATACCTACAATGAGCAGTTCTTC
CASSLDRDTYNEQFF
>TRBV28|.|TRBJ1-2|.
TGTGCCAGCAGTTTATTCCCCAGGGGCAGAGCCCTTTATGGCTACACCTTC
CASSLFPRGRALYGYTF
>TRBV6-1|TRBD2|TRBJ2-3|.
TGTGCCAGCAGTGAGGGAGGCGGGGGGGGCGCAGATACGCAGTATTTT
CASSEGGGGGADTQYF
>TRBV5-1|TRBD2|TRBJ2-3|.
TGCGCCAGCACTAGCGGGGGGCTGGGTACGCAGTATTTT
CASTSGGLGTQYF
>TRBV4-3|.|TRBJ1-2|.
TGCGCCAGCAGCCAGGAGGCCCTTGCGGATGGCTACACCTTC
CASSQEALADGYTF
>TRBV7-2|TRBD2|TRBJ2-3|.
TGTGCCAGCAGCTTCGGGACTAGCGGGGGTGGGGTTTTT
CASSFGTSGGGVF
>TRBV6-5|.|TRBJ1-2|once
TGTGCCAGCAGTTACGGGGGACAAGGCTATGGCTACACCTTC
CASSYGGQGYGYTF
>TRBV19|.|TRBJ2-2|.
TGTGCCAGTAAATCGAGGAGCGGGGAGCTGTTTTTT
CASKSRSGELFF
>TRBV19|TRBD1|TRBJ1-5|.
TGTGCCAGTAGTATCCTGGACAGGGGAAAGTCTCAGCCCCAGCATTTT
CASSILDRGKSQPQHF
>TRBV7-9|.|TRBJ2-5|.
TGTGCCAGCAGCTTCATCGGCGGTCAAGAGACCCAGTACTTC
CASSFIGGQETQYF
>TRBV19|.|TRBJ2-4|.
TGTGCCAGTAGTTCTAGGAACATTCAGTACTTC
CASSSRNIQYF
>TRBV19|.|TRBJ2-7|.
TGTGCCAGTAGTATACCAAACTCCTACGAGCAGTACTTC
CASSIPNSYEQYF
>TRBV18|TRBD2|TRBJ2-3|.
TGTGCCAGCTCCCAAAGGACTAGCGGGGGGGCTGGAGATACGCAGTATTTT
CASSQRTSGGAGDTQYF
>TRBV5-1|.|TRBJ2-1|.
TGCGCCAGCTCATTCATTCCGGGTCGTCCGACGGAGCAGTTCTTC
CASSFIPGRPTEQFF
>TRBV4-1|TRBD1|TRBJ1-2|.
TGCGCCAGCAGCCAAGGGGACAGGGATGACTATGGCTACACCTTC
CASSQGDRDDYGYTF
>TRBV7-9|TRBD2|TRBJ2-3|.
TGTGCCAGCAGGTCTTCTAGCGGGGGGGCCACAGATACGCAGTATTTT
CASRSSSGGATDTQYF
>TRBV6-4|TRBD1|TRBJ1-1|once
TGTGCCAGCAGTGCGACAGGGAGAGGCACTGAAGCTTTCTTT
CASSATGRGTEAFF
>TRBV9|TRBD1|TRBJ1-3|.
TGTGCCAGCAGCTTCCGGGAGGGGGCATTAGCTTCTGGAAACACCATATATTTT
CASSFREGALASGNTIYF
>TRBV12-3/TRBV12-4|.|TRBJ1-2|.
TGTGCCAGCAGTCGGACTGCTAACTATGGCTACACCTTC
CASSRTANYGYTF
>TRBV7-9|.|TRBJ2-5|.
TGTGCCAGCAGCTCGGGGGTGGGGACCCAGTACTTC
CASSSGVGTQYF
>TRBV11-2|.|TRBJ1-2|.
TGTGCCAGCAGCTTAAGACCGACAGGCCGAATGGGTCACTATGGCTACACCTTC
CASSLRPTGRMGHYGYTF
>TRBV19|TRBD1|TRBJ1-5|.
TGTGCCAGTAGTAAGGACAGGGTGATGAATCAGCCCCAGCATTTT
CASSKDRVMNQPQHF
>TRBV20-1|.|TRBJ1-4|.
TGCAGTGCTAGTTTAATGAGGTCTTCTGAAAAACTGTTTTTT
CSASLMRSSEKLFF
>TRBV9|TRBD2|TRBJ2-1|.
TGTGCCAGCAGCGTAGGGGGTAGCGGGTACAATGAGCAGTTCTTC
CASSVGGSGYNEQFF
>TRBV19|TRBD2|TRBJ2-3|.
TGTGCCAGTAGTATGGCTAGCGGGGGGGCTAGCACAGATACGCAGTATTTT
CASSMASGGASTDTQYF
>TRBV5-4|TRBD1|TRBJ2-7|.
TGTGCCAGCAGTTATGACAGGGGACGAACCTACGAGCAGTACTTC
CASSYDRGRTYEQYF
>TRBV28|.|TRBJ1-5|.
TGTGCCAGCAACAGCCCTTTCAATCAGCCCCAGCATTTT
CASNSPFNQPQHF
>TRBV7-2|.|TRBJ1-2|.
TGTGCCAGCAGCCTCGCGTATGGCTACACCTTC
CASSLAYGYTF
>TRBV9|TRBD1|TRBJ1-2|.
TGTGCCAGCAGCCGTGAGCAGGGGGCCTATGGCTACACCTTC
CASSREQGAYGYTF
>TRBV3-1/TRBV3-2|.|TRBJ2-1|.
TGTGCCAGCAGCCAAGACCCCCGGAGAGGTCACAATGAGCAGTTCTTC
CASSQDPRRGHNEQFF
>TRBV2|TRBD1|TRBJ2-7|.
TGTGCCAGCAAAGGTAGAGACAGGGGATACGAGCAGTACTTC
CASKGRDRGYEQYF
>TRBV7-9|.|TRBJ1-1|.
TGTGCCAGCAGCTTAATGCCGGACACTGAAGCTTTCTTT
CASSLMPDTEAFF
>TRBV20-1|.|TRBJ1-5|few
TGCAGTGCTAGTCTCCTGGGGGCAGCCCGCAATCAGCCCCAGCATTTT
CSASLLGAARNQPQHF
>TRBV7-8|.|TRBJ1-2|once
TGTGCCAGCAGCTTAGGTCCAGAAAACTATGGCTACACCTTC
CASSLGPENYGYTF
>TRBV14|.|TRBJ2-3|.
TGTGCCAGCAGCCAAGATCGCGGTACGCAGTATTTT
CASSQDRGTQYF
>TRBV5-1|TRBD1|TRBJ1-1|.
TGCGCCAGCAGCTTGATACCACAGGGGAGGGCTTTCTTT
CASSLIPQGRAFF
>TRBV5-1|.|TRBJ2-7|.
TGCGCCAGCAGCTCCCGGGACAATCACCAGTACTTC
CASSSRDNHQYF
>TRBV6-5|TRBD1|TRBJ1-3|.
TGTGCCACTTTATTAGGGACAGTAGGAAACACCATATATTTT
CATLLGTVGNTIYF
>TRBV5-4|TRBD2|TRBJ2-1|.
TGTGCCAGCAGTCGGGGAGGGCGGGGCCCCTACAATGAGCAGTTCTTC
CASSRGGRGPYNEQFF
>TRBV7-9|.|TRBJ2-1|once
TGTGCCAGCAGCTTAGGAGCCAATGAGCAGTTCTTC
CASSLGANEQFF
>TRBV3-1/TRBV3-2|.|TRBJ2-1|.
TGTGCCAGCAGCCAAGATCCCGGGGTACACAATGAGCAGTTCTTC
CASSQDPGVHNEQFF
>TRBV7-3|TRBD2|TRBJ2-3|many
TGTGCCAGCAGCTTAGAAGTCGGGAGGGCAGATACGCAGTATTTT
CASSLEVGRADTQYF
>TRBV25-1|.|TRBJ2-5|.
TGTGCCAGCAGCCCTTCGGCGGCGGAGACCCAGTACTTC
CASSPSAAETQYF
>TRBV5-1|.|TRBJ2-2|.
TGCGCCAGCAGCTTGGACAGGGCTCCCGGGGAGCTGTTTTTT
CASSLDRAPGELFF
>TRBV7-9|TRBD1|TRBJ2-6|.
TGTGCCAGCAGCGGAGAACAGGGGGCTGGGGCCAACGTCCTGACTTTC
CASSGEQGAGANVLTF